This TCR beta chain was observed in a study of control samples from healthy donors and cancer patients. Sequencing was performed with immunoSEQ multiplex PCR; in TCRdb, only in-frame clones are kept and a portion is missing. The sample comprises around 93,000 clones, roughly 90% of which are singletons, and less than 3.5% rests with the top ten. This receptor was obtained from a human donor in good health. The donor label of this sample is uncertain. Source material: blood.

CDR3 bases: TGCGCCAGCAGCCAAGATCTTAGATGGGAAAAACTGTTTTTT. Its protein is CASSQDLRWEKLFF. The chain is built from TRBV4-1 and TRBJ1-4; D call uncertain. V was shortened by 0 bases and J by 8 bases, with 10 bases between the two germline ends. Germline CDR1 is MGHRA and CDR2 is YSYEKL. The CDR3 covers 14 residues.